The sequence of this T cell receptor beta chain was determined in a study of PD-L1 blockade in urothelial cancer. Regarding this clone: It is unclear where the CDR3 begins or ends on the DNA, so no DNA is shown, and the CDR3 is as TCRdb lists it.

The CDR3 comprises 15 residues, both ends counted. The germline V gene has CDR1 SGHDT and CDR2 YYEEEE. Time point reported: pretreatment peripheral blood. Per patient, between 1 and 8 samples were collected at pretreatment and on-treatment time points. The table came from immunoSEQ multiplex PCR; TCRdb's copy has only in-frame clones and leaves some out. The sample holds tens of thousands of clones, 80% to 85% seen once. V and J are TRBV5-6 and TRBJ2-7; the table calls TRBD2, which could not be checked here. Source: PBMCs, taken around atezolizumab (anti-PD-L1) treatment. The clonotype was recovered from a woman aged 70-85 years with urothelial cancer. The chain's CDR3 is CASSVGPGRSYEQYF.